This TCR beta chain was identified during a study of T cells in Graves' hyperthyroidism and ophthalmopathy. Authors of the study amplified TCR beta CDR3 regions from RNA transcripts. First-round RT-PCR targeting the TCR CDR3 was performed with the HTBI primer set. TCRdb reanalysed the multiplex PCR reads using MiXCR and keeps one entry per CDR3 protein. This sample yields hundreds of thousands of distinct CDR3 sequences, of which around 15% are seen a single time; roughly a tenth belongs to the top ten. This CDR3 is built from 14 residues. V lost 6 bases to trimming and J lost 3 bases, with 15 bases between them. From germline, CDR1 is SQVTM and CDR2 ANQGSEA. At least ten counts were recorded for this clonotype.

The sample was blood. The clonotype comes from a woman in her late teens or twenties with Graves' hyperthyroidism. The chain employs TRBV29-1 and TRBJ2-1; the D gene could be TRBD1 or TRBD2 (5 bases each). CDR3 amino acids: CSVPGTIVYNEQFF. CDR3 in DNA: TGCAGCGTACCCGGGACGATCGTCTACAATGAGCAGTTCTTC.